This T cell receptor (beta chain) was captured by sequencing in a study of blood T cell repertoires in COVID-19. Study details: Researchers got acute and convalescent COVID-19 samples from the United States, Italy and Spain. Sample material is recorded as cDNA or gDNA derived from T cells, B-cell-depleted T cells, or PBMCs.

How the authors handled the data: It was from reference gene primer amplification that nucleated cell counts were estimated. Clones were sequenced by immunoSEQ multiplex PCR, and TCRdb holds only the in-frame ones, with some missing. The V and J calls and the clone size are those of that table, but D and trimming were determined from the DNA. Altogether 120,000 or so clones are present, 60% to 85% being singletons, with the ten largest covering approximately 2.4%. This clone was found a few times. This CDR3 spans 13 amino acids. Germline values: CDR1 SGHAT, CDR2 FQNNGV. V dropped 5 bases and J dropped 1 base, with 8 bases sitting between them.

What was sequenced was peripheral blood. The origin of this receptor is a man between 65 and 85 years old with acute or convalescent COVID-19. V usage is TRBV11-2 and J usage is TRBJ1-2, with D hard to call. The chain's CDR3 is CASSPDSNYGYTF. The CDR3 region has the DNA TGTGCCAGCAGCCCCGATAGTAACTATGGCTACACCTTC.